This T cell receptor beta chain appears in the sequencing data of a study of blood T cell repertoires in COVID-19. Study background: The study drew acute and convalescent COVID-19 samples from the United States, Italy and Spain. PBMCs, B-cell-depleted T cells, or T cells provided the cDNA or gDNA that made up the material.

Per the authors' pipeline: Reference gene primer amplification in the assay estimated nucleated cell counts. The repertoire was sequenced with immunoSEQ multiplex PCR; TCRdb's copy has only in-frame clones and lacks some. Clone size and V and J calls were adopted from that table, with D and trimming inferred from the DNA. The table shows about 75,000 clones, with approximately 85% occurring only once. This receptor was obtained from a woman at least 80 years old with active or convalescent COVID-19. The sequenced sample was peripheral blood.

This CDR3 is CASRPGLAGPTDTQYF. CDR3 nucleotides: TGTGCCAGCAGACCAGGACTAGCGGGACCCACAGATACGCAGTATTTT. This chain connects TRBV27 to TRBJ2-3; the match to TRBD2 covers 12 bases. The CDR3 spans 16 residues. Germline V gene sequence: CDR1 MNHEY, CDR2 SMNVEV (reference sequence). V lost 6 bases and J lost 2; bases outside the gene matches: 6.